The rows below give T cell receptor beta chains drawn from one sample of a study of neurological immune-mediated disorders. TCRdb independently ran MiXCR on the 5' RACE reads; one entry per CDR3 protein. The sample holds more than 35,000 distinct CDR3 sequences, about 6% seen once. The sample comprised CD4+ T cells from blood. Every receptor here comes from a woman in her thirties or forties in good health. Each CDR3 is given with its conserved first and last residue. Fields, in order: V gene, J gene, CDR3 protein.

V: TRBV9; J: TRBJ1-1; CDR3: CASSVDQGQNTEAFF
V: TRBV7-2; J: TRBJ2-7; CDR3: CASSPRGPPSGGEQYF
V: TRBV7-9; J: TRBJ2-3; CDR3: CASSLMSTDTQYF
V: TRBV6-6; J: TRBJ2-1; CDR3: CASSREPKPLASEQFF
V: TRBV30; J: TRBJ1-3; CDR3: CAWSPGQPGNTIYF
V: TRBV19; J: TRBJ1-5; CDR3: CASSKGGSQHF
V: TRBV7-3; J: TRBJ2-3; CDR3: CASATGRADTQYF
V: TRBV18; J: TRBJ2-5; CDR3: CASSPNGASQETQYF
V: TRBV20-1; J: TRBJ2-3; CDR3: CSARRSLDTDTQYF
V: TRBV7-8; J: TRBJ2-4; CDR3: CASSLGRAWAKNIQYF
V: TRBV6-2/TRBV6-3; J: TRBJ2-6; CDR3: CASSYSDRQPGANVLTF
V: TRBV20-1; J: TRBJ2-3; CDR3: CSARDVWRDSTDTQYF
V: TRBV20-1; J: TRBJ2-2; CDR3: CSARATRNTGELFF
V: TRBV28; J: TRBJ2-3; CDR3: CASSLIGTATDTQYF
V: TRBV7-9; J: TRBJ2-5; CDR3: CASSLASSGSETQYF
V: TRBV5-5; J: TRBJ2-5; CDR3: CASRRLAAETQYF
V: TRBV3-1; J: TRBJ1-1; CDR3: CASSDAGEAFF
V: TRBV12-3/TRBV12-4; J: TRBJ2-5; CDR3: CASSPRGADYLQETQYF
V: TRBV6-5; J: TRBJ2-7; CDR3: CASRPQGGPYEQYF
V: TRBV20-1; J: TRBJ2-1; CDR3: CSARDPGARPPHVNEQFF
V: TRBV15; J: TRBJ2-7; CDR3: CATSQQGKVNEQYF
V: TRBV12-3/TRBV12-4; J: TRBJ2-3; CDR3: CASSLNGKADTQYF
V: TRBV3-1; J: TRBJ2-1; CDR3: CASSHSLAGGNEQFF
V: TRBV27; J: TRBJ2-7; CDR3: CASSPGLVGNEQYF
V: TRBV20-1; J: TRBJ2-1; CDR3: CSLRQGAQINEQFF
V: TRBV12-2; J: TRBJ2-7; CDR3: CAGDERGKGAYEQYF
V: TRBV7-6; J: TRBJ2-1; CDR3: CASSLVGARDYEQFF
V: TRBV5-5; J: TRBJ2-3; CDR3: CASSWSLPDTQYF
V: TRBV7-9; J: TRBJ2-5; CDR3: CASSFAGRGETQYF
V: TRBV11-2; J: TRBJ2-7; CDR3: CASSSRSGIYEQYF
V: TRBV11-2; J: TRBJ1-1; CDR3: CASSLSSSYTEAFF
V: TRBV6-4; J: TRBJ2-7; CDR3: CASSDDPLGALSYEQYF
V: TRBV29-1; J: TRBJ2-7; CDR3: CSVVTRTYEQYF
V: TRBV6-5; J: TRBJ1-4; CDR3: CASNTGSTNEKLFF
V: TRBV20-1; J: TRBJ2-1; CDR3: CSARLAGLYNEQFF
V: TRBV12-3/TRBV12-4; J: TRBJ2-1; CDR3: CASSPRDRGLSYNEQFF
V: TRBV5-1; J: TRBJ2-1; CDR3: CASSPGDLGNEQFF
V: TRBV9; J: TRBJ2-3; CDR3: CASRDGPAGDTQYF
V: TRBV7-9; J: TRBJ2-7; CDR3: CASSLRLAGGRYEQYF
V: TRBV7-2; J: TRBJ2-7; CDR3: CASSTPSSYEQYF
V: TRBV6-5; J: TRBJ1-5; CDR3: CASSDRDRGLNQPQHF
V: TRBV5-1; J: TRBJ2-7; CDR3: CASSQGGGGVEQYF
V: TRBV4-1; J: TRBJ2-1; CDR3: CASSQGGLAGGHISYNEQFF
V: TRBV20-1; J: TRBJ2-7; CDR3: CSAYRDQGIHEQYF
V: TRBV20-1; J: TRBJ1-4; CDR3: CSASGRLNEKLFF
V: TRBV2; J: TRBJ1-5; CDR3: CASSENGNSNQPQHF
V: TRBV20-1; J: TRBJ2-2; CDR3: CSADVRNTGELFF
V: TRBV5-1; J: TRBJ1-1; CDR3: CASSWTTGTVNTEAFF